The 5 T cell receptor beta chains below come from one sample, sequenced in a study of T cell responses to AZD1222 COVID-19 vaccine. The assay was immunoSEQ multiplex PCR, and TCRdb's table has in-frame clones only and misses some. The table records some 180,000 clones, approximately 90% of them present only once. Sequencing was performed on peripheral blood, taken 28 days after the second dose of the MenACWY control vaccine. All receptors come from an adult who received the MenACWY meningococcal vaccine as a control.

For the CDR3, the DNA is TGCGCCAGCAGCTTGGGTGGGAACGGGGACGAGCAGTACTTC. Its translation: CASSLGGNGDEQYF. This chain connects TRBV5-1 to TRBJ2-7, with D perhaps matching TRBD2 (5 bases). Trimming left V 0 bases short and J 5 bases short, with 12 bases between. Germline CDR1 is SGHRS and CDR2 is YFSETQ. The CDR3 is 14 residues long.

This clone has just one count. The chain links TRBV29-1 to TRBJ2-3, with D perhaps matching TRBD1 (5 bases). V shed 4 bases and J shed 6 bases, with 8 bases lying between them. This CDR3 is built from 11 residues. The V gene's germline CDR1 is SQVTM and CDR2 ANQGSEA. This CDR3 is CSVVRGDTQYF. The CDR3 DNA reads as TGCAGCGTTGTTAGGGGTGATACGCAGTATTTT.

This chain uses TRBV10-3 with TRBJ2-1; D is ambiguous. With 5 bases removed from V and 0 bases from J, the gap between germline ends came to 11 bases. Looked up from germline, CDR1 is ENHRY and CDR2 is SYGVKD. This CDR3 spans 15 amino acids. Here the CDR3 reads CAISSGVNSYNEQFF. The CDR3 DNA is TGTGCCATCAGTTCAGGAGTAAACTCCTACAATGAGCAGTTCTTC.

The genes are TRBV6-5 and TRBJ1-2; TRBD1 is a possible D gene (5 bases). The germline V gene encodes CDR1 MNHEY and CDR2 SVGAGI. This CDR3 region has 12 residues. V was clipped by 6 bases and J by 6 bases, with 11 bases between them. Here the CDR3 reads CASRQLGDGYTF. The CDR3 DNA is TGTGCCAGCAGACAGCTGGGGGATGGCTACACCTTC.

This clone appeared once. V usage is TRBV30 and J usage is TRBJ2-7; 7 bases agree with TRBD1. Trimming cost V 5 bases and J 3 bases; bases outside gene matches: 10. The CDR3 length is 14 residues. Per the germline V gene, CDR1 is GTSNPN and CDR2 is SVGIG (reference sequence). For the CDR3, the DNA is TGTGCCTGGGCCCGGGACAGCCTTGGCTACGAGCAGTACTTC. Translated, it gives CAWARDSLGYEQYF. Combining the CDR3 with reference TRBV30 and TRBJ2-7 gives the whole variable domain SQTIHQWPATLVQPVGSPLSLECTVEGTSNPNLYWYRQAAGRGLQLLFYSVGIGQISSEVPQNLSASRPQDRQFILSSKKLLLSDSGFYLCAWARDSLGYEQYFGPGTRLTVT.